What follows is one T cell receptor (beta chain) and its context. The clone's antigen remains unknown. The read falls 3 residues short of the CDR3 end, and the missing part is taken from the germline J gene. TCR beta CDR3 regions were amplified by multiplex PCR from an average of roughly 1.1 ug genomic DNA per sample using the immunoSEQ assay. The assay corrected primer bias using a complete synthetic TCR repertoire to establish an amplification baseline. The amplicons were sequenced on the Illumina platform. The authors' pipeline ran thus. Error correction of the sequences involved clustering with frequency ratios plus a modified nearest-neighbor algorithm, after which the sequences were analyzed in the immunoSEQ Analyzer using IMGT gene definitions. At each rarefaction depth, TCR richness and evenness were averaged across 20 rarefaction repeats, and any sample with fewer sequences than the depth was left out. V, D and J gene relative abundances were compared between groups with Wilcoxon rank sum tests, applying FDR correction. Blinded duplicates gave an intraclass correlation of around 96% for TCR richness and an average of around 83% across over 55 gene segments. Sourced from immuneACCESS, this table was stored by TCRdb with only in-frame sequences that have V and J called. A share of the clones is absent; for the studies checked, an unresolved V gene accounts for under half, and the remainder has no known explanation. D and trimming were read from the DNA, whereas the V and J calls and clone size are those reported in that table. The record for this sample contains roughly 35,000 clones. The ten biggest clones cover about 1.7% of the sample.

This specimen belongs to a study of T cells in women clearing cervical HPV infection (dated by TCRdb to the late 2010s). General notes on the study: The cases were around 23 women with histologically confirmed HPV16-related CIN3 or worse, and 2 of those women had invasive cancers. Because only a few women had HLA typing data, the possibility that HLA type acted as a confounder could not be ruled out. The 20 to 25 controls were women who cleared a single incident HPV16 infection within 12 months without developing precancer or cancer. Case blood was taken at the visit when the lesion was first identified, whereas control blood was taken when infection was no longer detected. Cases and controls were matched on age within five years and on year of sample collection. The exploratory proof-of-principle case-control study was nested within the Guanacaste HPV Natural History Study in Costa Rica and compared TCR repertoires across cervical HPV16 outcomes. For cases, the median interval between lesion detection and blood sampling was approximately 150 days, with an interquartile range of roughly 80 to 200 days. The parent cohort enrolled about 10,000 women aged 18 or older in Guanacaste, Costa Rica, during about 1992 to 1994 and followed them for less than 8 years. Five blinded duplicates per group were added as quality controls, giving around 60 samples: about 50 participants and approximately ten replicates. Cases had a median age of approximately 35 years and controls had a median age of about 37, with no significant differences in baseline characteristics. Results the study describes overall, beyond this receptor: The cross-sectional design could not show whether associations preceded infection or resulted from it; effector/memory subsets and HPV-specific T cells were not isolated. Random forest classifiers combining richness and V gene abundances distinguished cases from controls with an estimated AUC of less than 0.9. Significantly higher TCR repertoire richness was observed in CIN3+ cases than in controls across sequencing depths, whereas no difference in evenness was found. T-cell numbers per sample were unknown, so richness differences could reflect varying T-cell content rather than repertoire biology. Cases had lower TRBV6-7 relative abundance than controls (0.11% versus 0.16%; Bonferroni P = 0.0008).

CDR1 SGHVS and CDR2 FNYEAQ were looked up in the germline V gene. The CDR3 numbers 15 residues from cysteine through phenylalanine. The DNA has 36 bases, all within the CDR3, and is read from base 1. V and J are trimmed by 4 bases and 2 bases, and the gene matches miss 3 bases of the junction. Every participant had a single incident cervical HPV16 infection, and women with prevalent HPV16 infections were excluded. Cervical HPV DNA was detected by MY09/MY11 PCR, and genotyping was performed by dot-blot hybridization. Fifteen mL of heparinized blood were centrifuged, and the buffy coat was split into aliquots, frozen at -30 degrees C, and then kept at -80 degrees C. QIAGEN kits were used to extract genomic DNA from buffy coat specimens.

The rearranged chain carries TRBV7-6 and TRBJ2-1; the central 9 bases match TRBD2. The specimen was blood buffy coat. The source of this sequence is a woman between 18 and 69 years old with a cervical HPV16 infection that either progressed to CIN3+ or cleared (not recorded which). CDR3 DNA (partial): TGTGCCAGCAGCTCAAGCGGGGGGCCCTACAATGAG. Translated, this gives CASSSSGGPYNE. The entire CDR3 reads CASSSSGGPYNEQFF.